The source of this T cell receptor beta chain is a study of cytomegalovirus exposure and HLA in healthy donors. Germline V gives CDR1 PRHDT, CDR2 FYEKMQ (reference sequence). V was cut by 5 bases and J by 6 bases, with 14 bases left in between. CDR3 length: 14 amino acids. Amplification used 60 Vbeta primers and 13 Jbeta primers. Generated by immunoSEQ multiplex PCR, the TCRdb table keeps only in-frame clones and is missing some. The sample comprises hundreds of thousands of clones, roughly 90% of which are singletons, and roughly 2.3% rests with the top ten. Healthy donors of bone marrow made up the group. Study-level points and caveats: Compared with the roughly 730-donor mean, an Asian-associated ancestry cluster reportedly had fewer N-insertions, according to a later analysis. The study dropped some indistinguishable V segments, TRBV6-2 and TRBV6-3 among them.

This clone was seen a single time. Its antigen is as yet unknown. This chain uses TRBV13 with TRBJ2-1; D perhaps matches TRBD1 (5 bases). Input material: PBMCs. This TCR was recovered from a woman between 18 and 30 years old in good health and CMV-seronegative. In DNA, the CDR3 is TGTGCCAGCAGCCCCCAGTATAGGGGCAATGAGCAGTTCTTC. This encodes CASSPQYRGNEQFF.